Listed below are T cell receptor beta chains from one sample, sequenced in a study of blood T cells in healthy people across ages. TCRdb reanalysed the 5' RACE reads using MiXCR and keeps one entry per CDR3 protein. The data contain about 1.4 million distinct CDR3 sequences, approximately 60% of them seen just once; the ten biggest clones take up roughly 6.3%. Sequenced sample: blood. The receptors stem from a man aged 18 to 29 in good health. CDR3s include the opening cysteine and the closing phenylalanine or tryptophan. The order of the fields is CDR3 protein, CDR3 DNA, J gene, D gene, clone size, V gene. The D gene is left open where the match is weak. Clone size appears in some rows only: once, few, many, or a class for an expanded clone.

CASSLGQGTPLHF | TGTGCCAGCAGCTTAGGACAGGGGACACCCCTCCACTTT | TRBJ1-6 | TRBD1 | - | TRBV7-9
CAISRQGGSYEQYF | TGTGCCATCAGCCGACAGGGGGGCTCCTACGAGCAGTACTTC | TRBJ2-7 | TRBD1 | few | TRBV10-3
CASSLPTGVDSSTDTQYF | TGTGCCAGCAGCTTGCCGACAGGGGTCGACTCTAGCACAGATACGCAGTATTTT | TRBJ2-3 | TRBD1 | - | TRBV7-9
CASSGTTRDVANVLTF | TGTGCCAGCAGCGGAACCACTAGGGACGTGGCCAACGTCCTGACTTTC | TRBJ2-6 | - | - | TRBV5-5
CASSQDDSPDYEQYF | TGCGCCAGCAGCCAAGATGACAGCCCCGACTACGAGCAGTACTTC | TRBJ2-7 | - | - | TRBV4-1
CASSPGLSGFNEQFF | TGTGCCAGCAGCCCTGGACTATCTGGGTTCAATGAGCAGTTCTTC | TRBJ2-1 | - | few | TRBV6-5
CASSSHGQGIDGYTF | TGTGCCAGCAGCTCTCATGGACAGGGTATCGATGGCTACACCTTC | TRBJ1-2 | TRBD1 | - | TRBV7-9
CSVEDWIAGGQETQYF | TGCAGCGTTGAAGATTGGATAGCGGGAGGCCAAGAGACCCAGTACTTC | TRBJ2-5 | TRBD2 | few | TRBV29-1
CASSTDRVGHEQFF | TGTGCCAGCAGCACAGACAGGGTAGGCCATGAGCAGTTCTTC | TRBJ2-1 | TRBD1 | - | TRBV11-2
CASSYGTGASYEQYF | TGTGCCAGCAGTTACGGGACAGGGGCCTCCTACGAGCAGTACTTC | TRBJ2-7 | TRBD1 | - | TRBV6-5
CASSYSFKTSGGQGYNEQFF | TGTGCCAGCAGTTACTCCTTTAAAACTAGCGGGGGGCAAGGCTACAATGAGCAGTTCTTC | TRBJ2-1 | TRBD2 | - | TRBV6-2/TRBV6-3
CASSLPTPNSNQPQHF | TGTGCCAGCAGTTTACCGACACCGAACAGCAATCAGCCCCAGCATTTT | TRBJ1-5 | - | - | TRBV28
CASSTSGRREQYF | TGTGCCAGCAGCACTAGCGGGAGGAGAGAGCAGTACTTC | TRBJ2-7 | TRBD2 | - | TRBV3-1
CASSSGLAGGDEQYF | TGTGCCAGCAGCTCCGGACTAGCGGGAGGGGACGAGCAGTACTTC | TRBJ2-7 | TRBD2 | - | TRBV7-2
CASSYTQRGQIAGYTF | TGTGCCAGCAGTTACACGCAGAGGGGACAGATCGCAGGCTACACCTTC | TRBJ1-2 | TRBD1 | once | TRBV6-5
CASQDFLGQVTEAFF | TGTGCCAGCCAGGATTTTCTGGGACAGGTTACTGAAGCTTTCTTT | TRBJ1-1 | TRBD1 | - | TRBV27
CASSDLSGTTNEKLFF | TGCGCCAGCAGCGACCTTTCAGGGACAACTAATGAAAAACTGTTTTTT | TRBJ1-4 | - | - | TRBV5-1
CASSTSTGTAANYGYTF | TGTGCCAGCAGCACATCTACCGGGACAGCAGCTAACTATGGCTACACCTTC | TRBJ1-2 | TRBD1 | - | TRBV7-2
CASSSRTGPRMNSGANVLTF | TGTGCCAGCAGTTCCCGAACAGGGCCCCGCATGAATTCTGGGGCCAACGTCCTGACTTTC | TRBJ2-6 | - | - | TRBV27
CATSTGLGDEKLFF | TGTGCCACCAGCACGGGACTCGGGGATGAAAAACTGTTTTTT | TRBJ1-4 | - | few | TRBV15
CASSPPGNYYEQYF | TGTGCCAGCAGTCCCCCGGGGAACTACTACGAGCAGTACTTC | TRBJ2-7 | - | - | TRBV27